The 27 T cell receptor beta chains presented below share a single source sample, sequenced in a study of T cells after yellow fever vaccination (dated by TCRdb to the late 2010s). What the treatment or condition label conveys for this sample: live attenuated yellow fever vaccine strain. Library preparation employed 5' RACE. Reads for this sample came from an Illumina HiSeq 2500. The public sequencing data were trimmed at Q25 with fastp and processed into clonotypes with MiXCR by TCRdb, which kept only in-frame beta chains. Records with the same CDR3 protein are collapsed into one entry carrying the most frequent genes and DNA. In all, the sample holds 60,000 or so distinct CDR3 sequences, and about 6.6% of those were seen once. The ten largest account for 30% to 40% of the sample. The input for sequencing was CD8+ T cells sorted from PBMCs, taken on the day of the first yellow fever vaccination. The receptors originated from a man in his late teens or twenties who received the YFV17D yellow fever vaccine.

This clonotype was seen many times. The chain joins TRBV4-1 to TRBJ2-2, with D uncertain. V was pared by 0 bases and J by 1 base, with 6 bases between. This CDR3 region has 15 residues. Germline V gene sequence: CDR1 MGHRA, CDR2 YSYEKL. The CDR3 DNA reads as TGCGCCAGCAGCCAAGATCCGGGGAACACCGGGGAGCTGTTTTTT. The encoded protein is CASSQDPGNTGELFF.

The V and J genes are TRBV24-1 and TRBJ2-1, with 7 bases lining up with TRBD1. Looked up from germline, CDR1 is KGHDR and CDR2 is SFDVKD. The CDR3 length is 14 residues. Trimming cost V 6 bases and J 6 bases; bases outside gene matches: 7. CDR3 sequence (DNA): TGTGCCACCAGTAACAGGGGTGAAGGCAATGAGCAGTTCTTC. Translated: CATSNRGEGNEQFF.

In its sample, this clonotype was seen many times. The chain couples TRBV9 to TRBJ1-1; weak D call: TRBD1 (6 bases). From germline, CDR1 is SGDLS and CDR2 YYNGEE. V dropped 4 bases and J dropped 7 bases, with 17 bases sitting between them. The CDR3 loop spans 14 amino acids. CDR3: CASSPRGGVGEAFF. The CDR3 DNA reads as TGTGCCAGCAGCCCACGGGGGGGCGTGGGTGAAGCTTTCTTT.

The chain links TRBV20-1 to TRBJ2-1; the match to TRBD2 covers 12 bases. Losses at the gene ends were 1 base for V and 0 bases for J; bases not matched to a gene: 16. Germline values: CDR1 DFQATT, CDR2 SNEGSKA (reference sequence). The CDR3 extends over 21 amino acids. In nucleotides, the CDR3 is TGCAGTGCTAGAGCCCCACCACTAGCGGGGGGACCCCGAAGCTCCTACAATGAGCAGTTCTTC. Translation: CSARAPPLAGGPRSSYNEQFF.

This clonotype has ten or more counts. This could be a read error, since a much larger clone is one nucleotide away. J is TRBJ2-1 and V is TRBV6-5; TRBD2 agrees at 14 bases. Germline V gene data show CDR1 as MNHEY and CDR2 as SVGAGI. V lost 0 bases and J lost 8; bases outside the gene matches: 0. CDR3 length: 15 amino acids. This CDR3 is CASSYSTSGGDEQFF. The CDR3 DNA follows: TGTGCCAGCAGTTACTCGACTAGCGGGGGGGATGAGCAGTTCTTC.

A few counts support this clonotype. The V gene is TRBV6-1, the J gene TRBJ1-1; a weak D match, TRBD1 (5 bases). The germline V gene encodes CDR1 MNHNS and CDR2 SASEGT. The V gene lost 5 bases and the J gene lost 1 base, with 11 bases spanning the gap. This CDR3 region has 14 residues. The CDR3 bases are TGTGCCAGCAGTCTTGGGACCGAGAACACTGAAGCTTTCTTT. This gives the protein CASSLGTENTEAFF.

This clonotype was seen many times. CDR3 DNA: TGTGCCAGCAGCCGTGGGCTAGTGCTTAATGAGCAGTTCTTC. It specifies CASSRGLVLNEQFF. This chain connects TRBV12-3 or TRBV12-4 to TRBJ2-1; D uncertain. The CDR3 extends over 14 amino acids. V was trimmed by 6 bases and J by 7 bases, leaving 16 bases between them.

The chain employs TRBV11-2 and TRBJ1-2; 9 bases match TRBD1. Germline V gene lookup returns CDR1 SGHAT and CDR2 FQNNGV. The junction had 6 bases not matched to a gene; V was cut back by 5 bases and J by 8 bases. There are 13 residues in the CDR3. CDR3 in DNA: TGTGCCAGCAGCATGGGACAGGGAAGCGGCTACACCTTC. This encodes CASSMGQGSGYTF.

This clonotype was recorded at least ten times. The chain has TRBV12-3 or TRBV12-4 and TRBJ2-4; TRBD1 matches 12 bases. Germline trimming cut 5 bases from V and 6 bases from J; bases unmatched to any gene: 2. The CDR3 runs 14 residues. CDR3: CASSGDRGLNIQYF. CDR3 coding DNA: TGTGCCAGCAGTGGGGACAGGGGGCTAAACATTCAGTACTTC.

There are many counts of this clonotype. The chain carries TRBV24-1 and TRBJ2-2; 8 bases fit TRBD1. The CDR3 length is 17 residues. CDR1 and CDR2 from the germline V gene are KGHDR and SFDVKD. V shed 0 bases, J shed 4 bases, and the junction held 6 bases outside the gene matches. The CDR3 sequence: CATSDLYSDRGTGELFF. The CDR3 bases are TGTGCCACCAGTGATTTGTATAGTGACAGGGGCACCGGGGAGCTGTTTTTT.

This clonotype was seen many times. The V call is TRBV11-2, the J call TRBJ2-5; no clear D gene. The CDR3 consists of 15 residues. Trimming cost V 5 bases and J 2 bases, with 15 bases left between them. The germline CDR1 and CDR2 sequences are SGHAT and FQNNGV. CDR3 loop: CASSRIRLPQETQYF. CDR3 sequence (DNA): TGTGCCAGCAGCCGTATACGACTCCCTCAAGAGACCCAGTACTTC.

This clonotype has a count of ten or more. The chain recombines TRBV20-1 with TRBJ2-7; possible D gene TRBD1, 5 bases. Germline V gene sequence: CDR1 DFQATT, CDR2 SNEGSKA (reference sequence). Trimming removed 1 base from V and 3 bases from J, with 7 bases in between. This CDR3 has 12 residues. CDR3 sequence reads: CSARGQGYEQYF. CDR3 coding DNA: TGCAGTGCTAGAGGGCAGGGCTACGAGCAGTACTTC.

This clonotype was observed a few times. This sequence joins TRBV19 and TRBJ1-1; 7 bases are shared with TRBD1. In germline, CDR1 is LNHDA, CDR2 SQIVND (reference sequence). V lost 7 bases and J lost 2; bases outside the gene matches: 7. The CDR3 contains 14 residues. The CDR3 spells CASIPTGSNTEAFF. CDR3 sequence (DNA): TGTGCCAGTATTCCGACAGGGTCTAACACTGAAGCTTTCTTT.

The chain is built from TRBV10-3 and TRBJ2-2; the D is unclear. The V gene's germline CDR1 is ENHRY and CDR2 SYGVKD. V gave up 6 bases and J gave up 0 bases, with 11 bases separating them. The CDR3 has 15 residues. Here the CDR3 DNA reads TGTGCCATCAGGGAGACCCTCGCGAACACCGGGGAGCTGTTTTTT. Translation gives CAIRETLANTGELFF.

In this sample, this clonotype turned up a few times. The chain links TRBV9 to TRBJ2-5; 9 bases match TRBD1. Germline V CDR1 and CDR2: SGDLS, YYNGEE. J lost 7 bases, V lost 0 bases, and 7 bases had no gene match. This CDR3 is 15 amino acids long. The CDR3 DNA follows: TGTGCCAGCAGCGTAGGGGGACAGGGCTCCGGGACCCAGTACTTC. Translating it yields CASSVGGQGSGTQYF.

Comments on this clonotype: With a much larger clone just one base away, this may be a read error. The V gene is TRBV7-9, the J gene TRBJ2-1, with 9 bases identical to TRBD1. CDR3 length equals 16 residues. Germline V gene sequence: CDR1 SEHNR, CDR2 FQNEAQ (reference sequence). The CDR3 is CVTIKPGQGAYNEQFF. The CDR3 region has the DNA TGTGTCACTATAAAACCGGGACAGGGCGCCTACAATGAGCAGTTCTTC.

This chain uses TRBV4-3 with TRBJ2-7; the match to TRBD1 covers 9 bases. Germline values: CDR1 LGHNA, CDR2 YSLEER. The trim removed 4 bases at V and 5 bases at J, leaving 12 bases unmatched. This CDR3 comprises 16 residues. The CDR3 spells CASSRRGGTGLDEQYF. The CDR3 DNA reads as TGCGCCAGCAGCCGGAGGGGGGGGACAGGGCTTGACGAGCAGTACTTC.

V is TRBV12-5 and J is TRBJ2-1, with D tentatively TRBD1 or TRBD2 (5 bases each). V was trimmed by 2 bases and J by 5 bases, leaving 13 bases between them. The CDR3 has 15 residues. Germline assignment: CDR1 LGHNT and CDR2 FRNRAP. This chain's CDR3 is CASGLFRDGNNEQFF. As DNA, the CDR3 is TGTGCTAGTGGTTTGTTTCGGGACGGTAACAATGAGCAGTTCTTC.

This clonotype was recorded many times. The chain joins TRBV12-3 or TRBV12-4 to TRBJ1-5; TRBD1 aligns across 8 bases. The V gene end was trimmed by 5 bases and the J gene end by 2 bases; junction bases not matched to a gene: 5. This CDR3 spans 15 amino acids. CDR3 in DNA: TGTGCCAGCAGTCCCCCGGGACAGGGCAATCAGCCCCAGCATTTT. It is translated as CASSPPGQGNQPQHF.

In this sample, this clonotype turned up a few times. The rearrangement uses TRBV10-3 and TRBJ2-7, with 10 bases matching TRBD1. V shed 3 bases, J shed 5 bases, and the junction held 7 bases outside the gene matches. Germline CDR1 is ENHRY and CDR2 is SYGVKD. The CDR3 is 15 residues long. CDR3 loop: CAISDSGTGEHEQYF. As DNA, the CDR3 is TGTGCCATCAGTGATTCGGGGACAGGGGAACACGAGCAGTACTTC.

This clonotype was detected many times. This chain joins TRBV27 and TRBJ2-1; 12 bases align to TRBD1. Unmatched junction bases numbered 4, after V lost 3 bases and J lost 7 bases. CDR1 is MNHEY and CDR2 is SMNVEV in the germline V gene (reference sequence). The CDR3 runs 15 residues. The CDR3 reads CASSLGTGGMNEQFF. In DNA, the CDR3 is TGTGCCAGCAGTTTGGGGACAGGGGGCATGAATGAGCAGTTCTTC.

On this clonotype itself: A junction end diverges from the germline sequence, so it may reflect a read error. Written as DNA, the CDR3 is TGTGCCAGCAGTTCGAACATAAATGAGCAGTTATTC. Amino acids: CASSSNINEQLF. V is TRBV12-3 or TRBV12-4 and J is TRBJ2-1; D not resolved. This CDR3 is built from 12 residues.

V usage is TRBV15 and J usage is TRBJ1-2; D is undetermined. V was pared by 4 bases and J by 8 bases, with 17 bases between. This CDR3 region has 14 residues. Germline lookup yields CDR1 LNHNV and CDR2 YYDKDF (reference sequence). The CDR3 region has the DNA TGTGCCACCAGCACTACAATCAACGAGCACGGCTACACCTTC. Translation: CATSTTINEHGYTF.

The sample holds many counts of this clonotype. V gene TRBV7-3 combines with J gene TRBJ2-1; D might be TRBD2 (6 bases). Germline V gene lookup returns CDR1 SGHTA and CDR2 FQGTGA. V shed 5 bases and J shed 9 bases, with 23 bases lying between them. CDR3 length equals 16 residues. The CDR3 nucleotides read TGTGCCAGCAGCCAAAACGTAAGACTAGGGGTCACTGAGCAGTTCTTC. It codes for CASSQNVRLGVTEQFF.

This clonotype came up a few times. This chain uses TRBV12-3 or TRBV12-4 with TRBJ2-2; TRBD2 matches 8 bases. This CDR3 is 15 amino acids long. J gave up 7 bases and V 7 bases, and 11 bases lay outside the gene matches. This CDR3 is CASTLRRGEDGELFF. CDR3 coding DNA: TGTGCCAGCACCCTGAGGCGGGGGGAAGACGGGGAGCTGTTTTTT.

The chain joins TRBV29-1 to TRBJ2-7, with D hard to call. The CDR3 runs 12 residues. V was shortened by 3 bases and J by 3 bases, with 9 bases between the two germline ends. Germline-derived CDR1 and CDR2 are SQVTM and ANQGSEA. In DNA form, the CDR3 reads TGCAGCGTTGAGTTGACGGACTACGAGCAGTACTTC. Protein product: CSVELTDYEQYF.

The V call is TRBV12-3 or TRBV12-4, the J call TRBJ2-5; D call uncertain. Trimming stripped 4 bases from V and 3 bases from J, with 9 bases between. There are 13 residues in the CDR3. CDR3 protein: CASSYSDEETQYF. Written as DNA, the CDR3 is TGTGCCAGCAGTTATTCAGATGAAGAGACCCAGTACTTC.